A single sample gave rise to the 25 T cell receptor beta chains below, sequenced in a study of regulatory T cells in long-lasting Graves disease. CDR3-region Arm-PCR and iRepertoire HTBI primers produced the TCR beta libraries. TCRdb ran MiXCR on the multiplex PCR reads and lists one entry per CDR3 protein. The sample records hundreds of thousands of distinct CDR3 sequences, around 16% being singletons. Time point in this sample: newly diagnosed GD, antithyroid drugs for less than 3 months. PBMC RNA was the source of the TCR library. These records were also assigned to another study, of T cells in Graves' hyperthyroidism and ophthalmopathy.

The material was peripheral blood mononuclear cells (PBMCs), obtained at new diagnosis, from a patient treated with antithyroid drugs. The receptors were sampled from a woman aged 35-65 years with Graves disease.

This rearrangement joins TRBV20-1 to TRBJ2-7; 7 bases line up with TRBD1. The germline V gene has CDR1 DFQATT and CDR2 SNEGSKA (reference sequence). The CDR3 runs to 12 residues. The J segment lost 2 bases and the V segment lost 6 bases, leaving 4 bases of the junction unmatched. The CDR3 nucleotides read TGCAGTGCGACAGGGCCTGCCTACGAGCAGTACTTC. Protein sequence: CSATGPAYEQYF.

Concerning this clonotype itself: This may stem from a read error, because a much larger clone lies one nucleotide away. The genes are TRBV12-3 or TRBV12-4 and TRBJ1-5; 9 positions agree with TRBD1. The CDR3 totals 15 residues. The trim removed 3 bases at V and 7 bases at J, leaving 7 bases unmatched. CDR3: CASSFDGTGLQPQHF. The DNA for the CDR3 is TGTGCCAGCAGTTTTGACGGGACAGGGCTACAGCCCCAGCATTTT.

This clonotype was counted many times. This chain uses TRBV29-1 with TRBJ1-2; D uncertain. V was trimmed by 1 base and J by 4 bases, leaving 10 bases between them. Germline CDR1 reads SQVTM; CDR2 reads ANQGSEA. The length of the CDR3 is 13 residues. The CDR3 is CSVEVSLGYGYTF. CDR3 nucleotides: TGCAGCGTTGAAGTCTCCTTGGGCTATGGCTACACCTTC. Full variable domain (missing parts from reference TRBV29-1 and TRBJ1-2): SAVISQKPSRDICQRGTSLTIQCQVDSQVTMMFWYRQQPGQSLTLIATANQGSEATYESGFVIDKFPISRPNLTFSTLTVSNMSPEDSSIYLCSVEVSLGYGYTFGSGTRLTVV.

The gene calls are TRBV20-1 and TRBJ2-7; 9 positions agree with TRBD2. The CDR3 loop spans 15 amino acids. The junction had 13 bases not matched to a gene; V was cut back by 6 bases and J by 4 bases. Germline lookup yields CDR1 DFQATT and CDR2 SNEGSKA (reference sequence). CDR3 in amino acids: CSAERPGLAEYEQYF. CDR3 coding DNA: TGCAGTGCGGAGAGACCGGGACTAGCAGAATACGAGCAGTACTTC.

This clonotype was counted between two and nine times. The rearrangement uses TRBV7-9 and TRBJ1-3; 7 nucleotides line up with TRBD1. Trimming took 0 bases from V and 3 from J; bases not matched to a gene: 5. The CDR3 is made up of 16 amino acids. Germline V lookup: CDR1 SEHNR, CDR2 FQNEAQ (reference sequence). CDR3 amino acids: CASSLAVTGFGNTIYF. DNA of the CDR3: TGTGCCAGCAGCTTAGCGGTGACAGGGTTTGGAAACACCATATATTTT. Full variable domain (remainder filled in from reference TRBV7-9 and TRBJ1-3): DTGVSQNPRHKITKRGQNVTFRCDPISEHNRLYWYRQTLGQGPEFLTYFQNEAQLEKSRLLSDRFSAERPKGSFSTLEIQRTEQGDSAMYLCASSLAVTGFGNTIYFGEGSWLTVV.

About this clonotype: A read error is possible here, since a much larger clone lies one base away. This likely comes from a read error, as the CDR3 has no conserved phenylalanine or tryptophan at its end. This rearrangement joins TRBV6-2 or TRBV6-3 to TRBJ2-3; 10 bases agree with TRBD1. Germline V gene data show CDR1 as MNHEY and CDR2 as SVGEGT. V was clipped by 10 bases and J by 5 bases; unmatched bases: 9. CDR3 length: 14 residues. CDR3 loop: CATRRGTGEDTQYS. In DNA form, the CDR3 reads TGTGCCACCCGAAGAGGGACAGGGGAAGATACGCAGTATTCT.

This clonotype has a single count. The CDR3 DNA sequence: TGTGCCAGCAGCCTCTCCATTGGGGATTCCCTCTACAATGAGCAGTTCTTC. Translation gives CASSLSIGDSLYNEQFF. The chain has TRBV7-3 and TRBJ2-1, with D unresolved. With 5 bases removed from V and 3 bases from J, the gap between germline ends came to 20 bases. The length of the CDR3 is 17 residues. Per the germline V gene, CDR1 is SGHTA and CDR2 is FQGTGA.

CDR3 sequence reads: CASSLSASRQPQHF. CDR3 coding DNA: TGTGCCAGCAGTTTATCGGCCTCGCGGCAGCCCCAGCATTTT. The chain is built from TRBV27 and TRBJ1-5, with no clear D. Trimming took off 0 bases at V and 7 bases at J, with 10 bases between the two ends. Germline V lookup: CDR1 MNHEY, CDR2 SMNVEV (reference sequence). CDR3 length: 14 residues.

This clonotype appeared many times. This sequence joins TRBV20-1 and TRBJ1-1, with D unresolved. This CDR3 has 11 amino acids. V was trimmed by 5 bases and J by 1 base, leaving 5 bases between them. Germline V CDR1 and CDR2: DFQATT, SNEGSKA (reference sequence). The CDR3 sequence: CSAPENTEAFF. The CDR3 DNA reads as TGCAGTGCTCCTGAGAACACTGAAGCTTTCTTT.

This clonotype was observed many times. V gene TRBV28 combines with J gene TRBJ1-6; 7 bases match TRBD1. CDR1 and CDR2 from the germline V gene are MDHEN and SYDVKM. The CDR3 covers 14 residues. Unmatched junction bases numbered 7, after V lost 9 bases and J lost 5 bases. The DNA for the CDR3 is TGTGCCAGTAAGAGAGGGACAGATAATTCACCCCTCCACTTT. It specifies CASKRGTDNSPLHF.

About this clonotype: A much larger clone sits a single nucleotide away, making a read error possible. The genes are TRBV6-2 or TRBV6-3 and TRBJ1-2, with a tentative D call TRBD1 (6 bases). The CDR3 consists of 13 residues. The germline V gene encodes CDR1 MNHEY and CDR2 SVGEGT. CDR3 region: CGSTRRGIYGYTF. CDR3 nucleotide sequence: TGTGGCAGCACCAGGAGGGGGATATATGGCTACACCTTC.

There are many counts of this clonotype. V usage is TRBV6-1 and J usage is TRBJ2-3; TRBD1 matches at 8 bases. CDR3 length: 16 residues. Germline trimming cut 5 bases from V and 4 bases from J; bases unmatched to any gene: 11. The germline gives CDR1 MNHNS, CDR2 SASEGT. The CDR3 sequence: CASSNPGTGVPDTQYF. The CDR3 region has the DNA TGTGCCAGCAGTAACCCCGGGACAGGAGTTCCAGATACGCAGTATTTT.

The rearrangement links TRBV15 to TRBJ2-5, with D possibly TRBD2 on 6 matching bases. The CDR3 runs to 15 residues. V was clipped by 5 bases and J by 4 bases, with 17 bases between them. The germline CDR1 and CDR2 sequences are LNHNV and YYDKDF (reference sequence). The CDR3 DNA reads as TGTGCCACCAGCCCGCCGATCGGGGGTGGAGAGACCCAGTACTTC. Encoded protein: CATSPPIGGGETQYF.

V and J are TRBV3-1 and TRBJ2-1, with D unclear. This CDR3 region has 15 residues. Trimming took 4 bases from V and 4 from J, leaving 14 bases between them. The V gene's germline CDR1 is LGHDT and CDR2 YNNKEL (reference sequence). In nucleotides, the CDR3 is TGTGCCAGCAGCCCACCCGACCAAAGATACAATGAGCAGTTCTTC. Protein: CASSPPDQRYNEQFF.

A few counts support this clonotype. This rearrangement joins TRBV28 to TRBJ1-4, with TRBD1 as a possible D gene (6 bases). V was trimmed by 5 bases and J by 0 bases, leaving 10 bases between them. The CDR3 sequence is 15 residues long. Per the germline V gene, CDR1 is MDHEN and CDR2 is SYDVKM. CDR3 nucleotide sequence: TGTGCCAGCAGTCAGAGGGGGGCAACTAATGAAAAACTGTTTTTT. This sequence encodes CASSQRGATNEKLFF. The full variable domain, its missing parts supplied by reference TRBV28 and TRBJ1-4, is DVKVTQSSRYLVKRTGEKVFLECVQDMDHENMFWYRQDPGLGLRLIYFSYDVKMKEKGDIPEGYSVSREKKERFSLILESASTNQTSMYLCASSQRGATNEKLFFGSGTQLSVL.

In DNA form, the CDR3 reads TGTGCCAGCAGCCAAGATGGGCGGGAATATGGCTACACCTTC. Protein sequence: CASSQDGREYGYTF. The chain recombines TRBV3-1 with TRBJ1-2; D gene unclear. CDR1 is LGHDT and CDR2 is YNNKEL in the germline V gene (reference sequence). This CDR3 is 14 amino acids long. V lost 0 bases to trimming and J lost 5 bases, with 10 bases between them.

At least ten counts were recorded for this clonotype. The chain uses TRBV5-6 and TRBJ1-2; TRBD1 matches 10 bases. Germline V gene lookup returns CDR1 SGHDT and CDR2 YYEEEE. V lost 1 base, J lost 3 bases, and 6 bases stayed unmatched. The CDR3 runs to 16 residues. CDR3 protein: CASSLRQGAHYYGYTF. The CDR3 nucleotides read TGTGCCAGCAGCTTGAGACAGGGGGCCCATTACTATGGCTACACCTTC.

The J gene is TRBJ2-7, the V gene TRBV6-1; perhaps TRBD2 as D (6 bases). The V gene's germline CDR1 is MNHNS and CDR2 SASEGT. V lost 8 bases and J lost 0, with 11 bases in between. The CDR3 spans 13 residues. CDR3 DNA: TGTGCCAGCGTGGAGGGGCACTCCTACGAGCAGTACTTC. Translation: CASVEGHSYEQYF.

A remark on this clonotype: A much larger clone differs from this one at a single base, so this may be a read error. This chain links TRBV11-2 with TRBJ1-4; possibly TRBD1 for D (5 bases). The length of the CDR3 is 16 residues. Germline V gene lookup returns CDR1 SGHAT and CDR2 FQNNGV. CDR3 in DNA: TGTGCCAACAGCTTAGGTCGTGGGGGAGCTAATGAAAAACTGTTTTTT. Amino acids: CANSLGRGGANEKLFF.

This clonotype appeared a single time. V is TRBV3-1 and J is TRBJ1-2, with D possibly TRBD1 on 5 matching bases. The germline V gene encodes CDR1 LGHDT and CDR2 YNNKEL (reference sequence). V lost 0 bases, J lost 3 bases, and 11 bases lay in between. CDR3 length: 15 amino acids. The CDR3 DNA follows: TGTGCCAGCAGCCAAGATCGAGCAGGGTACTATGGCTACACCTTC. Its protein product is CASSQDRAGYYGYTF.

This clonotype came up a few times. CDR3: CSARRTGRDTIYF. CDR3 sequence (DNA): TGCAGTGCTAGAAGGACAGGAAGGGACACCATATATTTT. V is TRBV20-1 and J is TRBJ1-3; TRBD1 agrees at 7 bases. V lost 2 bases and J lost 8; bases outside the gene matches: 6. Per germline, CDR1 DFQATT and CDR2 SNEGSKA (reference sequence). The CDR3 runs to 13 residues.

CDR3 loop: CSARRPGRGDTEAFF. CDR3 in DNA: TGCAGTGCTAGACGACCCGGAAGGGGGGACACTGAAGCTTTCTTT. The rearrangement joins TRBV20-1 to TRBJ1-1, with D maybe TRBD1 (6 bases). V was pared by 2 bases and J by 3 bases, with 16 bases between. The CDR3 is made up of 15 amino acids. Germline CDR1 is DFQATT and CDR2 is SNEGSKA (reference sequence).

This clonotype was found a few times. The V gene is TRBV12-3 or TRBV12-4, the J gene TRBJ2-5, with TRBD1 matching over 11 bases. This CDR3 contains 16 residues. V trimming: 7 bases; J trimming: 0 bases; junction bases outside the gene matches: 7. The CDR3 DNA reads as TGTGCCAGCAAAGGACAGGGGGCGATCTACCAAGAGACCCAGTACTTC. Its protein product is CASKGQGAIYQETQYF.

V usage is TRBV19 and J usage is TRBJ2-2; no definite D call. The V gene lost 3 bases and the J gene lost 0 bases, with 8 bases spanning the gap. CDR3 length: 15 residues. From germline, CDR1 is LNHDA and CDR2 SQIVND (reference sequence). The CDR3 reads CASSMVRTNTGELFF. CDR3 DNA sequence: TGTGCCAGTAGTATGGTCAGAACGAACACCGGGGAGCTGTTTTTT.

The V call is TRBV3-1, the J call TRBJ2-1; D ambiguous. The germline V and J ends were trimmed by 2 bases and 8 bases, with 10 bases remaining between them. CDR3 size: 13 residues. Germline loops: CDR1 LGHDT, CDR2 YNNKEL (reference sequence). CDR3 bases: TGTGCCAGCAGCCAAAGGCACACCGATGAGCAGTTCTTC. Protein sequence: CASSQRHTDEQFF.